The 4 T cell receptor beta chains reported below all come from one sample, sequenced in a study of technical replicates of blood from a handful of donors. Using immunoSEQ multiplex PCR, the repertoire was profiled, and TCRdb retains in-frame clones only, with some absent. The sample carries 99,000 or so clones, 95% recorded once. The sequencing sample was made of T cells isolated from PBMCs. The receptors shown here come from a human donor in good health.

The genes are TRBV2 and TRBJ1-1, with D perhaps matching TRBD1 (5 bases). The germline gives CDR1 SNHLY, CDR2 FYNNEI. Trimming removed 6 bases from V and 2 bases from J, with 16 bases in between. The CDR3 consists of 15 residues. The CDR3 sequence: CASRSSPGGNTEAFF. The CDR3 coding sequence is TGTGCCAGCAGGTCGTCCCCCGGGGGTAACACTGAAGCTTTCTTT.

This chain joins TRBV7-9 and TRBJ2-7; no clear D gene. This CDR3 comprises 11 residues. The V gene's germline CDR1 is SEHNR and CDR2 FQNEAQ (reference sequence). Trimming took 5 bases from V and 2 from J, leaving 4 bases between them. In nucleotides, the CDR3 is TGTGCCAGCAGCACTCCCTACGAGCAGTACTTC. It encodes CASSTPYEQYF.

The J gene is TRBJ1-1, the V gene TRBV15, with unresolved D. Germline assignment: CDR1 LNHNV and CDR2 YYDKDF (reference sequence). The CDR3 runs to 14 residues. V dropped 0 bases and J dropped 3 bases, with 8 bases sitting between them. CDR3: CATSRDRGDTEAFF. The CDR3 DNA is TGTGCCACCAGCAGAGATCGGGGTGACACTGAAGCTTTCTTT.

As DNA, the CDR3 is TGTGCCAGCAGCGTAGCGGTGCTCCAAGAGACCCAGTACTTC. Its protein is CASSVAVLQETQYF. The chain couples TRBV9 to TRBJ2-5; D not resolved. CDR3 length: 14 residues. CDR1 and CDR2 (germline): SGDLS, YYNGEE. Trimming left V 0 bases short and J 1 base short, with 7 bases between.